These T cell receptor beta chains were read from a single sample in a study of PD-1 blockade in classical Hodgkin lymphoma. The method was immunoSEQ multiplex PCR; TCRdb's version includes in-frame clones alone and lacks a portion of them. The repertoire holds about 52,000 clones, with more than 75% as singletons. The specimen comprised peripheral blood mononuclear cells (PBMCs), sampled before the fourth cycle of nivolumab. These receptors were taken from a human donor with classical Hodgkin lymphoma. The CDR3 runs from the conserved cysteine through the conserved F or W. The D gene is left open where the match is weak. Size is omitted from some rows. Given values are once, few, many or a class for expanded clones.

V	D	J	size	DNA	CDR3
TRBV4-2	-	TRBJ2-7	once	TGTGCCAGCAGCCAAGCGGGGGGACAACCCTACGAGCAGTACTTC	CASSQAGGQPYEQYF
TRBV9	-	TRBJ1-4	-	TGTGCCAGCAGCCCAAGGACCACCTACAATGAAAAACTGTTTTTT	CASSPRTTYNEKLFF
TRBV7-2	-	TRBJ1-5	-	TGTGCCAGCAGCATTCAGGGGTCTAGCAATCAGCCCCAGCATTTT	CASSIQGSSNQPQHF
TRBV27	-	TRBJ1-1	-	TGTGCCAGCAGTTTATTTGAGGGCTCCGAAGCTTTCTTT	CASSLFEGSEAFF
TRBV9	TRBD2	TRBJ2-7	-	TGTGCCAGTTTACTAGCGCCACACTACGAGCAGTACTTC	CASLLAPHYEQYF
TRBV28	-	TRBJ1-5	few	TGTGCCAGCAGTCCTCCTCGAGGGCCCCAGCATTTT	CASSPPRGPQHF
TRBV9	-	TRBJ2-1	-	TGTGCCAGCAGCGTAGCCCCCTTCGATGAGCAGTTCTTC	CASSVAPFDEQFF
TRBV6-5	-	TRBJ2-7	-	TGTGCCAGCAGTTACTCTGGGGGGTTAAACGACGAGCAGTACTTC	CASSYSGGLNDEQYF
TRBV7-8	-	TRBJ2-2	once	TGTGCCAGCAGCTTAGTGGGCAGGGCGACGAACACCGGGGAGCTGTTTTTT	CASSLVGRATNTGELFF
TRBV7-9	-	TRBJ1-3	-	TGTGCCACCACAGGGTTTGGAAACACCATATATTTT	CATTGFGNTIYF
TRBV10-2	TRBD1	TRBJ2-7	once	TGCGCCAGCAGGAGGACAGGTTTCGAGGGGTACGAGCAGTACTTC	CASRRTGFEGYEQYF
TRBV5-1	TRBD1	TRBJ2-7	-	TGCGCCAGCAGTTATCTGACAGGGGACTCCTACGAGCAGTACTTC	CASSYLTGDSYEQYF
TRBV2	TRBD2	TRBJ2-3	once	TGTGCCAGCAGTCAGCCCTCTAGCGGGGCCGTCACAGATACGCAGTATTTT	CASSQPSSGAVTDTQYF
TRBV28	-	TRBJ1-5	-	TGTGCCAGCAGTTTGTTGTGGCTGACCGATTATGATAATCAGCCCCAGCATTTT	CASSLLWLTDYDNQPQHF